This T cell receptor beta chain was sequenced for a study of T cell repertoires and HLA-DP antigens. At the level of the study: Alloreactive CD4+ T cells targeted HLA-DP on transduced HeLa.

The table came from immunoSEQ multiplex PCR; TCRdb's copy has only in-frame clones and leaves some out. The data hold about 89,000 clones, with about 89% observed a single time. The CDR3 is made up of 18 amino acids. Germline assignment: CDR1 SGHAT and CDR2 FQNNGV. V lost 6 bases and J lost 2; bases outside the gene matches: 8. With respect to this clone: What it binds is unknown.

Sequences were obtained from CD4+ T cells from PBMCs. V usage is TRBV11-2 and J usage is TRBJ2-2, with 14 bases lining up with TRBD2. The receptor was isolated from a man in his fifties in good health and CMV-seronegative. This chain's CDR3 is CASRSLGTSGGNTGELFF. The DNA of the CDR3 is TGTGCCAGCAGGAGCTTAGGGACTAGCGGGGGAAACACCGGGGAGCTGTTTTTT.